This is a list of T cell receptor beta chains from one sample in a study of T cells in Graves' hyperthyroidism and ophthalmopathy. TCRdb independently ran MiXCR on the multiplex PCR reads; one entry per CDR3 protein. The data show 500,000 to 700,000 distinct CDR3 sequences, over 15% seen once. Specimen: blood. These receptors were taken from a woman aged 18-35 years with Graves' hyperthyroidism. Both conserved end residues are part of each CDR3. The D gene is left open where the match is weak. Clone size is stated in some rows and not others, as once, few, many or a class when expanded.

TRBD2,many,TRBV7-8,TRBJ2-1,CASSIKVGLASGRLGLGYNEQFF,TGTGCCAGCAGTATAAAAGTGGGTTTAGCTAGCGGGAGATTGGGTTTAGGGTACAATGAGCAGTTCTTC
.,.,TRBV12-3/TRBV12-4,TRBJ1-1,CASSLRGRPEAFF,TGTGCCAGCAGTTTGAGAGGGCGACCTGAAGCTTTCTTT
.,few,TRBV10-1,TRBJ2-3,CASSERQVTDTQYF,TGCGCCAGCAGTGAGCGGCAGGTCACAGATACGCAGTATTTT
.,few,TRBV29-1,TRBJ1-1,CSAGRSNTEAFF,TGCAGCGCGGGACGGTCGAACACTGAAGCTTTCTTT
.,.,TRBV5-1,TRBJ1-1,CASSPQGGVPEAFF,TGCGCCAGCAGCCCCCAGGGAGGGGTTCCTGAAGCTTTCTTT
TRBD1,.,TRBV2,TRBJ1-5,CASSEYPTGGNQPQHF,TGTGCCAGCAGTGAATACCCGACAGGGGGTAATCAGCCCCAGCATTTT
TRBD2,.,TRBV28,TRBJ2-7,CASSIPAGGSYEQYF,TGTGCCAGCAGTATCCCAGCGGGAGGGTCCTACGAGCAGTACTTC
TRBD1,many,TRBV12-3/TRBV12-4,TRBJ1-1,CASTPRDRNTEAFF,TGTGCCAGCACCCCCCGGGACAGGAACACTGAAGCTTTCTTT
.,many,TRBV7-2,TRBJ1-1,CASSLVRGSAFF,TGTGCCAGCAGCTTAGTACGGGGTTCGGCTTTCTTT
TRBD2,many,TRBV12-3/TRBV12-4,TRBJ2-7,CASRTTSGPYEQYF,TGTGCCAGCAGGACGACTAGCGGGCCCTACGAGCAGTACTTC
TRBD1,.,TRBV15,TRBJ1-5,CATSRGPGGTNQPQHF,TGTGCCACCAGCAGAGGGCCAGGGGGCACCAATCAGCCCCAGCATTTT
TRBD2,many,TRBV20-1,TRBJ2-2,CSAPERDPTGELFF,TGCAGTGCTCCGGAGCGGGACCCCACCGGGGAGCTGTTTTTT
TRBD1,many,TRBV12-3/TRBV12-4,TRBJ1-2,CASSPGTARYGYTF,TGTGCCAGCAGCCCAGGGACAGCGCGCTATGGCTACACCTTC
.,.,TRBV27,TRBJ1-6,CASSRPGTSGFSPLHF,TGTGCCAGCAGTAGACCCGGGACATCCGGTTTCTCACCCCTCCACTTT
.,many,TRBV5-5,TRBJ2-5,CASLGIRETQYF,TGTGCCAGCTTGGGGATTCGGGAGACCCAGTACTTC
TRBD1,.,TRBV20-1,TRBJ1-6,CSAPDRGNSPLHF,TGCAGTGCCCCGGACAGGGGCAATTCACCCCTCCACTTT
.,many,TRBV2,TRBJ2-5,CASTLDRKETQYF,TGTGCCAGCACCCTGGACAGAAAAGAGACCCAGTACTTC
.,.,TRBV29-1,TRBJ1-1,CSVSTGVMNTEAFF,TGCAGCGTTTCGACGGGGGTGATGAACACTGAAGCTTTCTTT
.,many,TRBV18,TRBJ1-1,CASSPEGLAEAFF,TGTGCCAGCTCACCAGAGGGACTGGCTGAAGCTTTCTTT
TRBD2,.,TRBV12-3/TRBV12-4,TRBJ2-1,CASSLGGLAGGRGFYNEQFF,TGTGCCAGCAGTTTAGGGGGACTAGCGGGGGGGAGGGGGTTTTACAATGAGCAGTTCTTC
.,few,TRBV15,TRBJ1-6,CATSRDLLGLPSPLHF,TGTGCCACCAGCAGAGATCTCTTGGGGCTTCCCTCGCCCCTCCACTTT
TRBD2,many,TRBV11-2,TRBJ2-1,CASSARSGSSYNEQFF,TGTGCCAGCAGCGCACGGAGCGGGAGCTCCTACAATGAGCAGTTCTTC
.,.,TRBV7-9,TRBJ1-2,CASSLWMKDYGYTF,TGTGCCAGCAGCTTATGGATGAAAGACTATGGCTACACCTTC
TRBD1,few,TRBV11-1,TRBJ1-2,CASSLERDSYYGYTF,TGTGCCAGCAGCTTAGAGCGGGACAGCTACTATGGCTACACCTTC
.,many,TRBV28,TRBJ1-6,CASIGGGARNSPLHF,TGTGCCAGCATTGGAGGGGGGGCGCGGAATTCACCCCTCCACTTT
TRBD2,.,TRBV29-1,TRBJ2-5,CSVEGTSGGETQYF,TGCAGCGTTGAGGGGACTAGCGGGGGGGAGACCCAGTACTTC
.,few,TRBV4-1,TRBJ1-5,CASSQSYRVVGQPQHF,TGCGCCAGCAGCCAATCGTACAGGGTAGTTGGACAGCCCCAGCATTTT
TRBD1,many,TRBV5-1,TRBJ2-3,CASSLEGQGAADTQYF,TGCGCCAGCAGCTTGGAAGGACAGGGGGCTGCAGATACGCAGTATTTT
TRBD1,many,TRBV20-1,TRBJ2-3,CSAQSPRGQGQYF,TGCAGTGCGCAGTCCCCTAGGGGGCAAGGGCAGTATTTT
.,many,TRBV4-3,TRBJ2-3,CASSLGGGGTDTQYF,TGCGCCAGCAGCCTCGGGGGTGGAGGCACAGATACGCAGTATTTT
TRBD1,few,TRBV19,TRBJ1-6,CASSITGQGSSPLHF,TGTGCCAGTAGTATAACGGGACAGGGATCTTCACCCCTCCACTTT
.,.,TRBV11-2,TRBJ1-2,CASSLPPGAKGYTF,TGTGCCAGCAGTTTGCCCCCGGGGGCGAAGGGCTACACCTTC
TRBD2,many,TRBV7-9,TRBJ2-1,CASSLGLAGATNEQFF,TGTGCCAGCAGCTTAGGACTAGCGGGAGCGACCAATGAGCAGTTCTTC
.,many,TRBV6-1,TRBJ1-1,CASSQTPHPVGTEAFF,TGTGCCAGCAGTCAGACACCCCACCCGGTGGGAACTGAAGCTTTCTTT
.,.,TRBV24-1,TRBJ2-1,CATSDAGVNSYEQFF,TGTGCCACCAGTGATGCCGGTGTAAATTCCTACGAGCAGTTCTTC
.,many,TRBV12-3/TRBV12-4,TRBJ2-1,CASRQRRAFYNEQFF,TGTGCCAGCAGGCAGCGGAGGGCCTTCTACAATGAGCAGTTCTTC
.,few,TRBV14,TRBJ2-7,CASSQLQGSPYEQYF,TGTGCCAGCAGCCAGCTCCAGGGATCCCCCTACGAGCAGTACTTC
.,few,TRBV3-1,TRBJ2-7,CASSQPSQGFRSYEQYF,TGTGCCAGCAGCCAGCCCTCTCAGGGGTTTAGATCCTACGAGCAGTACTTC
.,.,TRBV20-1,TRBJ2-3,CSAPGGAETQYF,TGCAGTGCCCCCGGAGGGGCGGAGACGCAGTATTTT
TRBD2,few,TRBV6-1,TRBJ2-1,CASSNGQAGTYNEQFF,TGTGCCAGCAGTAATGGTCAAGCGGGAACGTACAATGAGCAGTTCTTC
.,.,TRBV10-2,TRBJ1-3,CASSESGGSSGNTIYF,TGCGCCAGCAGTGAGTCTGGGGGCAGCTCTGGAAACACCATATATTTT
TRBD1,.,TRBV7-2,TRBJ1-1,CASSQGARGTEAFF,TGTGCCAGCAGCCAGGGGGCGAGAGGCACTGAAGCTTTCTTT
.,.,TRBV7-9,TRBJ1-1,CASSRQVGNTEAFF,TGTGCCAGCAGCCGACAGGTCGGGAACACTGAAGCTTTCTTT
.,few,TRBV7-2,TRBJ1-5,CASSLGRWGDQPQHF,TGTGCCAGCAGCTTAGGACGATGGGGGGATCAGCCCCAGCATTTT
.,many,TRBV28,TRBJ2-7,CASSLWGDNSYEQYF,TGTGCCAGCAGTTTATGGGGGGACAACTCCTACGAGCAGTACTTC
.,.,TRBV7-9,TRBJ2-2,CASSSPPGPNTGELFF,TGTGCCAGCAGCTCGCCACCGGGGCCCAACACCGGGGAGCTGTTTTTT
TRBD1,few,TRBV5-5,TRBJ1-1,CASRTSGTGTTEAFF,TGTGCCAGCAGAACGTCCGGGACAGGGACCACTGAAGCTTTCTTT
TRBD2,many,TRBV6-1,TRBJ2-3,CASSEVSGSTDTQYF,TGTGCCAGCAGTGAAGTTAGCGGGAGCACAGATACGCAGTATTTT
TRBD2,many,TRBV2,TRBJ2-1,CASNPTDRLAGGKSSYNEQFF,TGTGCCAGCAACCCAACCGACCGACTAGCGGGGGGAAAGAGCTCCTACAATGAGCAGTTCTTC
.,few,TRBV9,TRBJ2-7,CASSREVGLGNSEQYF,TGTGCCAGCAGTCGCGAAGTAGGGCTTGGGAACTCCGAGCAGTACTTC
.,few,TRBV6-2/TRBV6-3,TRBJ2-2,CASSYSLQAGELFF,TGTGCCAGCAGTTACTCGTTGCAGGCCGGGGAGCTGTTTTTT
TRBD2,.,TRBV6-1,TRBJ2-3,CASILLEVGGGGSTDTQYF,TGTGCCAGCATCCTACTAGAGGTGGGGGGGGGAGGTAGCACAGATACGCAGTATTTT
TRBD2,.,TRBV4-2,TRBJ2-7,CASSPLAGEYEQYF,TGTGCCAGCAGCCCTCTAGCGGGAGAGTACGAGCAGTACTTC
.,many,TRBV11-2,TRBJ2-1,CASSSYTGQRNEQFF,TGTGCCAGCAGCTCTTACACCGGACAGCGCAATGAGCAGTTCTTC
TRBD1,few,TRBV6-1,TRBJ1-1,CASSSPGQSTEAFF,TGTGCCAGCAGCTCCCCGGGACAGAGCACTGAAGCTTTCTTT
.,many,TRBV6-1,TRBJ1-1,CASSGQYMNTEAFF,TGTGCCAGCAGTGGACAGTACATGAACACTGAAGCTTTCTTT
TRBD2,.,TRBV12-3/TRBV12-4,TRBJ2-1,CASSLIVGASGNYNEQFF,TGTGCCAGCAGTTTAATTGTTGGGGCTAGCGGAAACTACAATGAGCAGTTCTTC
.,once,TRBV19,TRBJ1-5,CASSIATLRQPQHF,TGTGCCAGTAGTATAGCTACTCTCCGGCAGCCCCAGCATTTT
TRBD1,many,TRBV12-3/TRBV12-4,TRBJ2-1,CASSFGDRGPSVEQFF,TGTGCCAGCAGTTTCGGAGACAGGGGGCCATCCGTTGAGCAGTTCTTC
TRBD2,.,TRBV20-1,TRBJ2-7,CSASPSGLSYAQYF,TGCAGTGCTAGTCCTAGCGGTCTTTCCTACGCGCAGTACTTC